This T cell receptor (beta chain) emerged from a study of a mutant IDH1 vaccine in newly diagnosed glioma. Study information: An approximately 62% male, approximately 38% female split and a mean age of 40.4 years characterized treated patients.

Regarding time point: week 35, safety follow-up. Each dose delivered 300 ug of mutant IDH1 20-mer peptide subcutaneously with imiquimod. For this clone: Its antigen is unknown.

Points from the study as a whole: Among top peripheral T cell clonotypes, changes seemed unrelated to pseudoprogression. The vaccine induced immune responses, and these occurred in 93.3% of patients.

The assay was immunoSEQ multiplex PCR, and TCRdb's table has in-frame clones only and misses some. The sample shows tens of thousands of clones, roughly 80% of them seen only once. Germline V gives CDR1 MNHEY, CDR2 SVGAGI. The V and J ends lost 2 bases and 1 base, in that order; junction bases with no gene match: 6. The CDR3 contains 16 residues. The sample was PBMCs, taken from a glioma patient whose treatment included an IDH1 peptide vaccine. The origin of this receptor is a woman under 30 with glioma. V usage is TRBV6-5 and J usage is TRBJ2-3; 7 nucleotides line up with TRBD1. The CDR3 DNA sequence: TGTGCCAGCAGTTACCGGGAAGGGGGCGGCACAGATACGCAGTATTTT. Its translation: CASSYREGGGTDTQYF.